The clone carrying this T cell receptor beta chain was seen repeatedly, ten times or more. TCRdb re-called the reads through MiXCR, storing one row per CDR3 protein. In the table there are 200,000 to 250,000 distinct CDR3 sequences, about 28% of which are singletons. This sample was included in a study of kidney transplant recipient with SARS-CoV-2 infection. Source: a blood sample, taken at baseline and on day 111 from a kidney transplant recipient. The TCR was taken from a male patient between 25 and 39 years old who had COVID-19 and was a kidney transplant recipient. Part of the T cells may come from the graft donor.

For the CDR3, the DNA is TGTGCCAGCAGCGCCCGAATCGAGCAGTACTTC. This codes for CASSARIEQYF. The rearrangement uses TRBV7-9 and TRBJ2-7; D remains unclear. CDR1 and CDR2 from the germline V gene are SEHNR and FQNEAQ (reference sequence). Trimming left V 5 bases short and J 6 bases short, with 8 bases between. The CDR3 length is 11 residues.